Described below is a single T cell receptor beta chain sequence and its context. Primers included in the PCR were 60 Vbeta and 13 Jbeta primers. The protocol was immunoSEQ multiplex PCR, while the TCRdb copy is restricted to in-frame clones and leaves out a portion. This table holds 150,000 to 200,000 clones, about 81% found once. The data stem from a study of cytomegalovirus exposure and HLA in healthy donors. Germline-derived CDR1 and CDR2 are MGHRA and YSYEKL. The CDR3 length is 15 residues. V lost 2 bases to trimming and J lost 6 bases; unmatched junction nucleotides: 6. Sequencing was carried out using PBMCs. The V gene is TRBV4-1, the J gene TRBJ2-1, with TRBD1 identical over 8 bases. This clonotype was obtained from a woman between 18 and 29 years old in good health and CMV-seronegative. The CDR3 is CASSQLDRDSNEQFF. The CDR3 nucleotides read TGCGCCAGCAGCCAATTGGACAGGGACAGCAATGAGCAGTTCTTC.